The entry below gives a single T cell receptor beta chain sequence along with its context. A few counts support this clone. It has no known antigen specificity. Base quality data are lacking; no much larger clone is found one base away. A single peripheral blood draw of approximately 100 mL on average was collected from each donor into heparinised tubes. Naive, central memory, regulatory and stem cell-like memory CD4+ T cells were sorted on a BD FACSAria II using a panel including CD45RO, CCR7, CD25, CD127, CD95 and CD27. A purity above 95% was achieved for all sorted populations. Right away, PBMCs were isolated by Lymphoprep density gradient centrifugation and were stained directly, with no culture step. So that batch effects would be minimized, each experiment stained and sorted samples in pairs, pairing one healthy donor with one patient. Sequences SSHAT (CDR1) and FNYEAQ (CDR2) are obtained from the germline V gene (reference sequence). V is trimmed back by 5 bases and J by 4 bases, and the junction contains 9 bases that no gene match accounts for. The CDR3, cysteine through phenylalanine, is 15 amino acids long. Just CDR3 DNA is preserved here, 45 bases in frame from base 1.

The entire amount of isolated RNA was reverse transcribed using the High Capacity cDNA Reverse Transcription Kit, so the sequenced TCRB transcripts were expressed ones. Deep immunoSEQ sequencing was performed on naive, central memory and regulatory T cell samples, with an average of roughly 3.6 million total reads per sample. Sorted cells were lysed in RLT buffer and RNA was extracted with DNase-treated RNeasy Micro or Mini kits, depending on cell number. To prevent cross-contamination, each cell subset was processed individually, whereas patient and healthy donor samples were processed jointly. Using the immunoSEQ multiplex PCR, TCRB sequences were amplified from cDNA into 87-bp fragments spanning the CDR3 region. Amplicons were sequenced on the Illumina HiSeq platform. The authors processed their data as follows. PCR bias was corrected computationally using synthetic template baselines, and reads within Hamming distance 2 were collapsed, with unmergeable singletons discarded. By aligning reads against IMGT, V, D and J genes, CDR3 length, and insertions or deletions at six rearrangement sites were assigned. Within each subset, clonotype counts were normalized to the number of sorted cells before true diversity and Gini coefficients were calculated with the tcR R package. The overlap coefficient, calculated on TCRB nucleotide sequences, was used to measure repertoire sharing. As a proxy for the pre-selection repertoire, out-of-frame TCRB sequences from naive cells were analyzed. TCRdb provides this immuneACCESS table in a form limited to in-frame rearrangements. Some clones are lacking; in checked studies, under half of them reflect an unresolved V gene, and why the rest are absent is not known. V, J and clone size are taken as reported in that table, and D and trimming were inferred from the DNA itself. A total of some 410,000 clones appear in this sample, 11% of them only once. Approximately 0.045% of the sample lies in the top ten.

This entry is derived from a study of beta chain features in type 1 diabetes (dated by TCRdb to about 2018). With regard to the full study: No differences in mean age, gender distribution, total cell number or subset yield were found between patients and healthy donors. A total of 107,917,701 sorted cells were examined across all samples, and RNA yield correlated strongly with the number of cells per subset. In the study, TCRB repertoires of sorted circulating CD4+ T cell subsets from recently diagnosed type 1 diabetes patients were compared with those of matched healthy donors. Naive and central memory subsets were obtained from all 30 or so donors, but regulatory and stem cell-like memory subsets were isolated from only 8 patients and 8 healthy donors. Study-level results and caveats: At VDJ recombination sites, patients with type 1 diabetes made fewer insertions and deleted more nucleotides, a pattern implying thymic rearrangement abnormalities. Shorter templates might be favored by PCR, yet because patient and control samples were amplified and corrected together, any such skew would affect both groups equally. Type 1 diabetes patients showed a moderate but significant shortening of TCRB CDR3 length in all four CD4+ subsets. Sequencing cDNA rather than genomic DNA could over-represent highly expressing activated cells, although activation and CD3 levels did not differ between groups. Because small numbers of individuals were included in the HLA sub-analyses, any influence of HLA type on TCRB rearrangement was left unresolved. Naive, central memory and regulatory TCRB repertoires appeared to be more alike among patients than among healthy donors.

The receptor chain draws on TRBV7-7 and TRBJ2-3, with TRBD2 identical over 7 junction bases. This TCR derives from a woman between 18 and 29 years old in good health. The sample consisted of naive CD4+ T cells from blood. Read against the paper, the sample's cell subset or site label means: true naive CD4+ T cells. Read as DNA, the sequence is TGTGCCAGCAGCGAGGAGGGCGGGGGAGCAGATACGCAGTATTTT. Its product reads: CASSEEGGGADTQYF. The full variable domain, completed from the reference TRBV7-7 and TRBJ2-3 proteins outside the CDR3, reads GAGVSQSPRYKVTKRGQDVTLRCDPISSHATLYWYQQALGQGPEFLTYFNYEAQPDKSGLPSDRFSAERPEGSISTLTIQRTEQRDSAMYRCASSEEGGGADTQYFGPGTRLTVL.